This T cell receptor (beta chain) was captured in a study of blood T cell repertoires in COVID-19. Whole-study context: Donors in the United States, Italy and Spain gave samples during acute or convalescent COVID-19. Sample material is recorded as cDNA or gDNA derived from T cells, B-cell-depleted T cells, or PBMCs.

Authors' processing steps: Amplification of reference gene primers provided the estimated nucleated cell counts. Data came from immunoSEQ multiplex PCR; TCRdb stores just in-frame clones and leaves some out. V and J calls and clone size are those listed in that table; D and trimming were worked out from the DNA. Seen here are about 200,000 clones, more than 70% observed once, and the top ten hold 1.5% to 2%. Deletions cut 2 bases from V and 7 bases from J, with 21 bases between. The CDR3 is 16 amino acids. Per the germline V gene, CDR1 is SNHLY and CDR2 is FYNNEI. This TCR was recovered from a man between 18 and 35 years old with active or convalescent COVID-19. Sequenced input: peripheral blood. V gene TRBV2 combines with J gene TRBJ2-7; D may be TRBD1 (5 bases). The CDR3 spells CASSEYWGRELGEQYF. CDR3 coding DNA: TGTGCCAGCAGTGAATATTGGGGCAGGGAACTTGGAGAGCAGTACTTC.